One TCR beta chain is described in this entry. Its recognized antigen is unknown. There are no base qualities to consult, and no much larger clone falls within one base. This specimen comes from a study of T cell responses to AZD1222 COVID-19 vaccine (dated by TCRdb to the early 2020s). Notes on the research overall: A total of around 240 trial participants underwent TCR sequencing, of whom 207 received two doses of AZD1222 and about 25 received two doses of the MenACWY control vaccine. Enrollment into the trials was organized by age into subgroups of 18-55, 56-69 and 70-plus years, and those subgroups contained 148, 28 and 57 TCR-sequenced participants, respectively.

The CDR3 regions of human TCRbeta chains were analyzed by immunosequencing. In the original analysis: Repertoire TCRs were checked for matches against a reference library of SARS-CoV-2-specific TCRs that had been generated using the MIRA antigen-specificity platform. Breadth was defined as the fraction of unique TCRs that were SARS-CoV-2-associated. Depth was defined as the fraction of total T cells that were SARS-CoV-2-associated. Using the MIRA data, every spike-specific TCR was mapped to the spike region that the TCR reacted to and assigned to either a CD4 or a CD8 class. Log10-transformed breadth and depth values were compared by one-way ANOVA with Sidak's multiple comparisons tests. In TCRdb, the immuneACCESS table is reduced to in-frame sequences with V and J assigned. These tables do not hold every clone; where another copy was compared, an unresolved V gene accounts for under half, and the others remain unexplained. Clone size and V and J calls were adopted from that table, with D and trimming inferred from the DNA. Recorded for this sample are more than 90,000 clones; more than 85% of them occurred a single time. The leading ten clones occupy approximately 7.1% of the sample.

CDR1 and CDR2 are read off the germline V gene (reference sequence) as LNHDA and SQIVND. The cysteine opens and the phenylalanine closes a CDR3 of 16 amino acids. Only the CDR3 region is kept as DNA, spanning 48 bases read in frame from base 1. For this chain, trimming is 0 bases at the V end and 0 bases at the J end, and the number of junction bases without a gene match is 1. The study at large found these results: Because no samples from the day 14 peak response were available, repertoires could be characterized only after the peak T cell response. Reportedly, close to half of the unique spike-specific TCRs recognized epitopes lying outside the regions that are mutated in the B.1.351 and B.1.1.7 variants. After two AZD1222 doses, spike-specific TCR breadth and depth were significantly higher than at day 0 and than in MenACWY recipients. CD4 TCRs associated with the vaccine covered the entire spike protein, and the dominant responses were in regions 160-218 and 743-854. Participants were mostly white British and included more females than males, and it was suggested by the authors that clonal diversity may have been underestimated. In the small 56-69-year group, the increase in depth fell short of significance, most likely because of low power. Only five or six AZD1222 recipients were SARS-CoV-2 seropositive at baseline, limiting conclusions about previously exposed vaccinees.

The sample's time point label, in plain terms: about 28 days (+/-7) after the second vaccine dose. AZD1222 recipients given second doses at about 4 weeks or at about 12 weeks were pooled, since spike-specific TCR depth and breadth were not found to differ between the two schedules. Vaccinee samples were obtained from the UK trials COV001 and COV002, which included a single-blind randomized controlled phase 2/3 trial of AZD1222 (ChAdOx1 nCoV-19) in healthy adults. For TCRbeta chain sequencing, PBMC samples from trial participants were taken at day 0 and at day 28 after the second dose. The sequence was collected from an adult who received the AZD1222 COVID-19 vaccine. The sequence joins TRBV19 to TRBJ2-1, with 8 bases matching TRBD2. The material sequenced was peripheral blood, taken 28 days after the second AZD1222 dose. The DNA reads as follows: TGTGCCAGTAGTATAGATCTAGCGGGCTCCTACAATGAGCAGTTCTTC. The encoded protein is CASSIDLAGSYNEQFF.